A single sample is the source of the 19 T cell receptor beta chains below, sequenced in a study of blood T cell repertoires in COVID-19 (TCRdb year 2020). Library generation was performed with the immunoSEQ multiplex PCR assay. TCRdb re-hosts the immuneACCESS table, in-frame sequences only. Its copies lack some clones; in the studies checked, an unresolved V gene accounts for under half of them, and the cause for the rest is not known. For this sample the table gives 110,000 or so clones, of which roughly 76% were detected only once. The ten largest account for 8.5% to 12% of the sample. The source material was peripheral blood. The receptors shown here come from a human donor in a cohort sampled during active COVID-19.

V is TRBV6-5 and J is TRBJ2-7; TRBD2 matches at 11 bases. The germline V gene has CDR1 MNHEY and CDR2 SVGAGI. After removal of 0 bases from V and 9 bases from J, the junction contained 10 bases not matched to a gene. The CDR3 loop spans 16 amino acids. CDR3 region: CASSYSPPGTSGGQYF. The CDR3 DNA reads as TGTGCCAGCAGTTACTCCCCTCCCGGGACTAGCGGAGGGCAGTACTTC.

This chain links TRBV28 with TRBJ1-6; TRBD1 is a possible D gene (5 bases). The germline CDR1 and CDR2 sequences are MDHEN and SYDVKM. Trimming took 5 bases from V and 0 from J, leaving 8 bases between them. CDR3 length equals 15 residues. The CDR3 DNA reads TGTGCCAGCAGTGCGGACAACTCCTATAATTCACCCCTCCACTTT. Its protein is CASSADNSYNSPLHF.

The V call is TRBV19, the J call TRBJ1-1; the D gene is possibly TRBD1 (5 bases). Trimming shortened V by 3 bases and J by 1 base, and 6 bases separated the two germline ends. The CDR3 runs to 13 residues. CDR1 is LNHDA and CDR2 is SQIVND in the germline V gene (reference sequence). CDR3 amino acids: CASSMGRNTEAFF. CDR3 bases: TGTGCCAGTAGTATGGGGCGGAACACTGAAGCTTTCTTT.

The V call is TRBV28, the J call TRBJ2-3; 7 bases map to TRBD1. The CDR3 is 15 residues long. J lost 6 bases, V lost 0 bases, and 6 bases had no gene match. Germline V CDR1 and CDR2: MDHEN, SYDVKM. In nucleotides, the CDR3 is TGTGCCAGCAGTTTATGGGAAACAGGGGCCGATACGCAGTATTTT. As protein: CASSLWETGADTQYF. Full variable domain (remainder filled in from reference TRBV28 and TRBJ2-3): DVKVTQSSRYLVKRTGEKVFLECVQDMDHENMFWYRQDPGLGLRLIYFSYDVKMKEKGDIPEGYSVSREKKERFSLILESASTNQTSMYLCASSLWETGADTQYFGPGTRLTVL.

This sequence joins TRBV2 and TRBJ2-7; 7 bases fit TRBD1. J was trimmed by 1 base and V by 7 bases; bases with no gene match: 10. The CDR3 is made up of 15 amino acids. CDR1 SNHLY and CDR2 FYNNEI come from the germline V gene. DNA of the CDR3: TGTGCCAGCACCAGAGGGGGACAGCGATCCTACGAGCAGTACTTC. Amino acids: CASTRGGQRSYEQYF. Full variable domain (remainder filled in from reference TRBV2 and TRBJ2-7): EPEVTQTPSHQVTQMGQEVILRCVPISNHLYFYWYRQILGQKVEFLVSFYNNEISEKSEIFDDQFSVERPDGSNFTLKIRSTKLEDSAMYFCASTRGGQRSYEQYFGPGTRLTVT.

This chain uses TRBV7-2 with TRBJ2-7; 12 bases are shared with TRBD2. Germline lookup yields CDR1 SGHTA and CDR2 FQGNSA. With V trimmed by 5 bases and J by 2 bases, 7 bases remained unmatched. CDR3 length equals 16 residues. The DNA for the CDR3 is TGTGCCAGCAGCGGCGGGACTAGCGGGTATACCTACGAGCAGTACTTC. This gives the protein CASSGGTSGYTYEQYF. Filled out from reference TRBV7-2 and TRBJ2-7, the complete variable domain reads GAGVSQSPSNKVTEKGKDVELRCDPISGHTALYWYRQSLGQGLEFLIYFQGNSAPDKSGLPSDRFSAERTGGSVSTLTIQRTQQEDSAVYLCASSGGTSGYTYEQYFGPGTRLTVT.

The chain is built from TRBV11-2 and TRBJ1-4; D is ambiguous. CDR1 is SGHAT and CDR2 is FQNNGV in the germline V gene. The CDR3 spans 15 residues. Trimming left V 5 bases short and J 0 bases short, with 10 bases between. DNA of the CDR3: TGTGCCAGCAGCGCAACCTATGCAACTAATGAAAAACTGTTTTTT. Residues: CASSATYATNEKLFF.

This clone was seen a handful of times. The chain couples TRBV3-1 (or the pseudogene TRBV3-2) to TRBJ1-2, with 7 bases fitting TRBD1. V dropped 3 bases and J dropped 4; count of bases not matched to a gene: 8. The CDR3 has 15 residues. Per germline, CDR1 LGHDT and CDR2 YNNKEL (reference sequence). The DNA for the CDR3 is TGTGCCAGCAGCCACCGACAGGGAGGATTCTATGGCTACACCTTC. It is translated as CASSHRQGGFYGYTF.

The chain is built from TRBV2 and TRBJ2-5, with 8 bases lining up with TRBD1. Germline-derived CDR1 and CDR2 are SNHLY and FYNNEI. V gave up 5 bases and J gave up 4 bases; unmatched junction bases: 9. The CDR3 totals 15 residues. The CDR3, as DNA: TGTGCCAGCAGTTCCGGGCAGGGGGCATTAGAGACCCAGTACTTC. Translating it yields CASSSGQGALETQYF.

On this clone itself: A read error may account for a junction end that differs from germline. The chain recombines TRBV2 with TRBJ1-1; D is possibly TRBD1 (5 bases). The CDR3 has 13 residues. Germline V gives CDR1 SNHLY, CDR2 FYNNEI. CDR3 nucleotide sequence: TGTGCCCGCAGTGACGGGGGGGGGACTGAAGCTTTCTTT. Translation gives CARSDGGGTEAFF.

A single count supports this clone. CDR3 DNA: TGTGCCAGTAGTATACTCCAACCAGGTCGGGAAAAACTGTTTTTT. It encodes CASSILQPGREKLFF. The chain employs TRBV19 and TRBJ1-4; D not certain. Trimming shortened V by 2 bases and J by 8 bases, and 15 bases separated the two germline ends. Germline V gene data show CDR1 as LNHDA and CDR2 as SQIVND (reference sequence). This CDR3 has 15 amino acids. The variable domain in full, with the rest retrieved from reference TRBV19 and TRBJ1-4, is DGGITQSPKYLFRKEGQNVTLSCEQNLNHDAMYWYRQDPGQGLRLIYYSQIVNDFQKGDIAEGYSVSREKKESFPLTVTSAQKNPTAFYLCASSILQPGREKLFFGSGTQLSVL.

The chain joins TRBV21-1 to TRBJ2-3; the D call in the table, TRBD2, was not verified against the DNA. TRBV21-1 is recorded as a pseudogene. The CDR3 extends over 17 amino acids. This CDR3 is CASTKGTSGTYTDTQYF. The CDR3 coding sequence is TGTGCCAGCACCAAAGGGACTAGCGGAACTTACACAGATACGCAGTATTTT.

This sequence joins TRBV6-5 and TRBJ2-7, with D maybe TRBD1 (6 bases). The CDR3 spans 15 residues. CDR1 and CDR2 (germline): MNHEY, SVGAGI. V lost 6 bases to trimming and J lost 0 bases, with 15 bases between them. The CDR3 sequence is CASRPDRRSSYEQYF. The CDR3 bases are TGTGCCAGCAGACCGGACAGAAGGAGCTCCTACGAGCAGTACTTC.

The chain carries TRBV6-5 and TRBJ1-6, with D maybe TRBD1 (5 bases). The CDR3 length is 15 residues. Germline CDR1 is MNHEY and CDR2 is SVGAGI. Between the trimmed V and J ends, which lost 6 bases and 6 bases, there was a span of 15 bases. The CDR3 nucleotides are TGTGCCAGCAGAATTACGGTGCAGGGTAATTCACCCCTCCACTTT. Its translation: CASRITVQGNSPLHF.

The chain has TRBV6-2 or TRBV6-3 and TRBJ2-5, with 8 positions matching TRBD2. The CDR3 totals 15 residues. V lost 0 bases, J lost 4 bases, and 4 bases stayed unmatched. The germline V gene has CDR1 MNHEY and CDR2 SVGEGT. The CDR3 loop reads CASSYSGAGGETQYF. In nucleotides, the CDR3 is TGTGCCAGCAGTTACTCCGGCGCGGGGGGAGAGACCCAGTACTTC.

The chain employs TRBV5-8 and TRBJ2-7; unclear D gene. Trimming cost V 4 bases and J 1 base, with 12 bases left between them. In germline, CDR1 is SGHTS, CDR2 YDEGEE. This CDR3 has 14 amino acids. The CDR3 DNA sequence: TGTGCCAGCAGCCTGACTGGAGTTTCCTACGAGCAGTACTTC. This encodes CASSLTGVSYEQYF. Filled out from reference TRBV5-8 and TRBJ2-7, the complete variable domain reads EAGVTQSPTHLIKTRGQQATLRCSPISGHTSVYWYQQALGLGLQFLLWYDEGEERNRGNFPPRFSGRQFPNYSSELNVNALELEDSALYLCASSLTGVSYEQYFGPGTRLTVT.

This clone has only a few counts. This CDR3 reads CAWDISSYNSPLHF. The CDR3 nucleotides are TGTGCCTGGGACATCAGCTCCTATAATTCACCCCTCCACTTT. The genes are TRBV30 and TRBJ1-6, with D unclear. This CDR3 contains 14 residues. Trimming pared 5 bases from V and 0 bases from J, leaving 8 bases between. Germline CDR1 and CDR2: GTSNPN and SVGIG (reference sequence). Combining the CDR3 with reference TRBV30 and TRBJ1-6 gives the whole variable domain SQTIHQWPATLVQPVGSPLSLECTVEGTSNPNLYWYRQAAGRGLQLLFYSVGIGQISSEVPQNLSASRPQDRQFILSSKKLLLSDSGFYLCAWDISSYNSPLHFGNGTRLTVT.

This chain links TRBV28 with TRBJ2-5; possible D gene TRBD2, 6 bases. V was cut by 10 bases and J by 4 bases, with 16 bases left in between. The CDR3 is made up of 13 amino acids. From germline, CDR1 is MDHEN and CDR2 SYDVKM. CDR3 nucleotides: TGTGCCATTCGCGGGGCTTCGGGAGAGACCCAGTACTTC. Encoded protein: CAIRGASGETQYF.

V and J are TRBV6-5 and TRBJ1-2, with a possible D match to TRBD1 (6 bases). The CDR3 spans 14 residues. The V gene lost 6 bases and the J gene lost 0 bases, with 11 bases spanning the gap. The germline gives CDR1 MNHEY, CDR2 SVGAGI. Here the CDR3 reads CASRNRATNYGYTF. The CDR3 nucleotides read TGTGCCAGCAGAAACAGGGCTACTAACTATGGCTACACCTTC.